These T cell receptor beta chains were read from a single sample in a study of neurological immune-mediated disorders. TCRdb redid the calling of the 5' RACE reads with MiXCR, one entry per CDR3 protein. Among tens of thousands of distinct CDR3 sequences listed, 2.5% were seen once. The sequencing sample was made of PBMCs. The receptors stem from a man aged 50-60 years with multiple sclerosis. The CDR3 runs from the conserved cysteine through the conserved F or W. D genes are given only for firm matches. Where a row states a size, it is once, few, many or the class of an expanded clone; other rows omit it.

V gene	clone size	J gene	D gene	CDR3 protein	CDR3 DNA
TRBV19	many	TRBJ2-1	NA	CASSMDVSGYNEQFF	TGTGCCAGTAGTATGGATGTTAGCGGCTACAATGAGCAGTTCTTC
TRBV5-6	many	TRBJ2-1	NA	CASSLLGGAIWDEQFF	TGTGCCAGCAGCTTGTTAGGGGGGGCCATCTGGGATGAGCAGTTCTTC
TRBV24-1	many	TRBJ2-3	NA	CATSDFFGGGRTDTQYF	TGTGCCACCAGTGATTTCTTCGGCGGGGGCCGCACAGATACGCAGTATTTT
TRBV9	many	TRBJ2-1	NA	CASSVARTSYNEQFF	TGTGCCAGCAGCGTGGCTAGAACGTCCTACAATGAGCAGTTCTTC
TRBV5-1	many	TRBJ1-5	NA	CASSFGSGGNQPQHF	TGCGCCAGCAGCTTTGGGTCCGGCGGCAATCAGCCCCAGCATTTT
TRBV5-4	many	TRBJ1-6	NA	CASSLDRDNSPLHF	TGTGCCAGCAGCTTGGACAGGGATAATTCACCCCTCCACTTT
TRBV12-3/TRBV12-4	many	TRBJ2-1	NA	CASSLGGKYNEQFF	TGTGCCAGCAGTTTAGGGGGGAAATACAATGAGCAGTTCTTC
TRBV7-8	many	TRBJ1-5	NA	CASSLEVGNQPQHF	TGTGCCAGCAGCTTAGAGGTCGGAAATCAGCCCCAGCATTTT
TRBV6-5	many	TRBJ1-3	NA	CASSHDGAPGNTIYF	TGTGCCAGCAGCCACGATGGGGCGCCTGGAAACACCATATATTTT
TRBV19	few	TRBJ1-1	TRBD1	CASSGSTGRWGTEAFF	TGTGCCAGTAGTGGATCGACAGGGAGGTGGGGCACTGAAGCTTTCTTT
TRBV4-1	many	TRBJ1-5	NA	CASSQIIDSQPQHF	TGCGCCAGCAGCCAAATAATAGACAGCCAGCCCCAGCATTTT
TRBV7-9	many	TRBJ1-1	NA	CASSPDGTNTEAFF	TGTGCCAGCAGCCCGGACGGAACCAACACTGAAGCTTTCTTT
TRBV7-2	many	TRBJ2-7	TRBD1	CASSLGGTGKDEQYF	TGTGCCAGCAGCTTAGGGGGGACAGGAAAGGACGAGCAGTACTTC
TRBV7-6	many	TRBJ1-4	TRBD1	CASSGGQTNEKLFF	TGTGCCAGCAGCGGGGGACAGACTAATGAAAAACTGTTTTTT
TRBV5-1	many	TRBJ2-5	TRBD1	CASSLAPTGFQETQYF	TGCGCCAGCAGCCTGGCACCGACAGGGTTCCAAGAGACCCAGTACTTC
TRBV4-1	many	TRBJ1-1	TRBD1	CASSRDTIQGADFF	TGCGCCAGCAGCCGGGATACTATACAGGGGGCGGATTTCTTT
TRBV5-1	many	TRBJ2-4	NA	CASSHPRGAGKNIQYF	TGCGCCAGCAGCCACCCTCGAGGGGCCGGCAAAAACATTCAGTACTTC
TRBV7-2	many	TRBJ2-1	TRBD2	CASSFRLAGEFEQFF	TGTGCCAGCAGCTTTAGACTAGCGGGGGAGTTTGAGCAGTTCTTC
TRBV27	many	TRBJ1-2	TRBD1	CASSSGTGVVYGYTF	TGTGCCAGCAGTTCCGGGACAGGGGTTGTCTATGGCTACACCTTC
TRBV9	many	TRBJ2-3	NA	CASSVAPDTDTQYF	TGTGCCAGCAGCGTAGCCCCGGACACAGATACGCAGTATTTT
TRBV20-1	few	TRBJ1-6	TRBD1	CSARDRRERDREGSPLHF	TGCAGTGCTAGAGATCGGAGGGAGCGGGACAGGGAAGGGTCACCCCTCCACTTT
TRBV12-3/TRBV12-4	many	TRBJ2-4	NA	CASSPRPEIAKNIQYF	TGTGCCAGCAGCCCCCGACCTGAGATAGCCAAAAACATTCAGTACTTC
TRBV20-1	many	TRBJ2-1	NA	CSARDSGVSYNEQFF	TGCAGTGCTAGAGATTCAGGGGTTTCCTACAATGAGCAGTTCTTC
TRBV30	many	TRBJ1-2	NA	CALAGGGYTF	TGTGCCTTGGCAGGCGGCGGCTACACCTTC
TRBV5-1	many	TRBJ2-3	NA	CASREGADTQYF	TGCGCCAGCAGGGAGGGGGCAGATACGCAGTATTTT
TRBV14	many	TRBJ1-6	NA	CASSRTRPAGNSPLHF	TGTGCCAGCAGCCGTACAAGGCCGGCGGGGAATTCACCCCTCCACTTT
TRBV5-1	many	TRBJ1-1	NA	CASSWGSNTEAFF	TGCGCCAGCAGCTGGGGTTCGAACACTGAAGCTTTCTTT
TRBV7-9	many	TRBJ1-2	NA	CASSLIEDGYTF	TGTGCCAGCAGCTTAATCGAGGATGGCTACACCTTC
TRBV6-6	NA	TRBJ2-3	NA	CASLGGPSDTQYF	TGTGCCAGCCTGGGTGGGCCGAGCGATACGCAGTATTTT
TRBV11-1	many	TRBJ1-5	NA	CASSPRPGEPQHF	TGTGCCAGCAGCCCAAGGCCCGGTGAGCCCCAGCATTTT
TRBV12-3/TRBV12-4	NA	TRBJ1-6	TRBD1	CASSPRTGGSSPLNF	TGTGCCAGCAGTCCCAGGACAGGGGGCAGTTCACCCCTCAACTTT
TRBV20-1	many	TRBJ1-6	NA	CSARDLTEGTYNSPLHF	TGCAGTGCTAGAGATCTAACGGAAGGCACCTATAATTCACCCCTCCACTTT
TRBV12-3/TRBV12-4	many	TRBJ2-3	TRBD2	CASSERGGPGTQYF	TGTGCCAGCAGTGAGCGGGGGGGCCCGGGTACGCAGTATTTT
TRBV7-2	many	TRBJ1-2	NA	CASSLTSSGYTF	TGTGCCAGCAGCCTAACTTCAAGTGGCTACACCTTC
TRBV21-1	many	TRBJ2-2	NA	CASSKKTGDSGGELFF	TGTGCCAGCAGCAAAAAAACCGGGGACAGCGGAGGGGAGCTGTTTTTT
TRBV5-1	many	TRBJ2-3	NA	CASSLLTGMADTQYF	TGCGCCAGCAGCTTGCTGACGGGGATGGCAGATACGCAGTATTTT
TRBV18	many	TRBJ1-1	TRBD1	CASSRDRPSNTEAFF	TGTGCCAGCTCAAGGGACAGACCCTCGAACACTGAAGCTTTCTTT